This TCR beta chain was captured in a study of graft-versus-host responses after intestinal transplantation. Generated by immunoSEQ multiplex PCR, the TCRdb table keeps only in-frame clones and is missing some. The table includes 140,000 or so clones, around 90% detected once. In the case of this clone: What it binds is unknown.

V was cut by 0 bases and J by 2 bases, with 14 bases left in between. CDR1 and CDR2 (germline): LNHNV, YYDKDF (reference sequence). The CDR3 contains 16 residues. The V and J genes are TRBV15 and TRBJ2-7, with a tentative D call TRBD2 (5 bases). Material: unstimulated CD4+ T cells sorted from spleen or lymph node cells, obtained before intestinal transplant. The clonotype originates from a human donor who received an intestinal transplant. The CDR3 is CATSRDRFDGTYEQYF. The CDR3 DNA reads as TGTGCCACCAGCAGAGATCGGTTCGACGGGACCTACGAGCAGTACTTC. Complete variable domain (other parts from reference TRBV15 and TRBJ2-7): DAMVIQNPRYQVTQFGKPVTLSCSQTLNHNVMYWYQQKSSQAPKLLFHYYDKDFNNEADTPDNFQSRRPNTSFCFLDIRSPGLGDTAMYLCATSRDRFDGTYEQYFGPGTRLTVT.